This TCR beta chain emerged from a study of blood T cell repertoires in COVID-19. The authors' processing: Counts of nucleated cells, estimated from reference gene primer amplification, were obtained. Sequenced by immunoSEQ multiplex PCR; TCRdb stores in-frame clones only, minus some. D and trimming come from the DNA, and the V and J calls and clone size come from that table. The sample lists around 63,000 clones; more than 65% were seen once. The sample was peripheral blood. The TCR comes from a woman in her 70s with acute or convalescent COVID-19.

CDR3 in amino acids: CASRTANYGYTF. The CDR3 DNA reads TGTGCCAGCAGGACAGCCAACTATGGCTACACCTTC. The genes are TRBV28 and TRBJ1-2; possibly TRBD1 for D (5 bases). In germline, CDR1 is MDHEN, CDR2 SYDVKM. This CDR3 contains 12 residues. Trimming shortened V by 6 bases and J by 2 bases, and 7 bases separated the two germline ends.